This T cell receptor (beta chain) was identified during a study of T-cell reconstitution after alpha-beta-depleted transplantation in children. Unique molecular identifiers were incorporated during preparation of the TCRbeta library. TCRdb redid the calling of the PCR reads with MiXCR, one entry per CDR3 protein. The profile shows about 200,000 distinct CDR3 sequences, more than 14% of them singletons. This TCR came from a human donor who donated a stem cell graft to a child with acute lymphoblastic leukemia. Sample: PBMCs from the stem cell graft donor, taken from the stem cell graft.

The CDR3 loop is CASSIGRGTQHF. Written as DNA, the CDR3 is TGTGCCAGTAGTATAGGCAGAGGGACCCAGCATTTT. The V gene is TRBV19, the J gene TRBJ1-5; D gene unclear. Trimming removed 1 base from V and 11 bases from J, with 9 bases in between. The CDR3 totals 12 residues. The germline gives CDR1 LNHDA, CDR2 SQIVND (reference sequence).